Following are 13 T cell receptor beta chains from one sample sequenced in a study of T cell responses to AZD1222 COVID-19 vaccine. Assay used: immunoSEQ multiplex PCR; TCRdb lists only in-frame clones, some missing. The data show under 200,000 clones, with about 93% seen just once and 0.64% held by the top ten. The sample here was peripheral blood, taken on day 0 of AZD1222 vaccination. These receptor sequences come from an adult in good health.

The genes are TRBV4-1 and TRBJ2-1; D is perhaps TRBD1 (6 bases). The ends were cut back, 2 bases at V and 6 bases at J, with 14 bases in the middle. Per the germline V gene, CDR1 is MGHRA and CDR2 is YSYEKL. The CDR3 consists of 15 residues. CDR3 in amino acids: CASSQSSTGLNEQFF. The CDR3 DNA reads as TGCGCCAGCAGCCAATCCTCGACAGGTCTCAATGAGCAGTTCTTC.

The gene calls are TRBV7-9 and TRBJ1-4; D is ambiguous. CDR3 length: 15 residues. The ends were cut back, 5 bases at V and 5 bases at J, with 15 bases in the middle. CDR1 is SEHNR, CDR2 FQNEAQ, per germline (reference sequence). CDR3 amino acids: CASSPIEILNEKLFF. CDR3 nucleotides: TGTGCCAGCAGCCCTATAGAGATCCTGAATGAAAAACTGTTTTTT.

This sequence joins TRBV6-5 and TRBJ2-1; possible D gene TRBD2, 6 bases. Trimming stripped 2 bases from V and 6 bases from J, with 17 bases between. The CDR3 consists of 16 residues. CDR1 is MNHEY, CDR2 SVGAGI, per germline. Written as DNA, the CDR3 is TGTGCCAGCAGTTACGCCTCCTGGGACTTTTCCAATGAGCAGTTCTTC. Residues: CASSYASWDFSNEQFF.

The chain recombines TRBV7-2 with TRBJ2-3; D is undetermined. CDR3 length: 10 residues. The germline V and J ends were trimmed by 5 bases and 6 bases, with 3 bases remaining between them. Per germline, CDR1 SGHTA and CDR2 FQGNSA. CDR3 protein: CASSIDTQYF. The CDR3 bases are TGTGCCAGCAGCATCGATACGCAGTATTTT.

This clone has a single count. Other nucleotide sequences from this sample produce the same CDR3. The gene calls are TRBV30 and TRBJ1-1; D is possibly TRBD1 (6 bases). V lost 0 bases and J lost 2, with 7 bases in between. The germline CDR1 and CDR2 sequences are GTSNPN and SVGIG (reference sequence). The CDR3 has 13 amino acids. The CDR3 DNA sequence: TGTGCCTGGAGTGTACAGGGAAACACTGAAGCTTTCTTT. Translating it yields CAWSVQGNTEAFF.

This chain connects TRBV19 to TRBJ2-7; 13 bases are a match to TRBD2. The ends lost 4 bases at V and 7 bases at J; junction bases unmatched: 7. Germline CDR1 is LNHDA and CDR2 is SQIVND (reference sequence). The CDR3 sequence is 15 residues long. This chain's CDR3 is CASSSGLAGVQEQYF. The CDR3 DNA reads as TGTGCCAGTAGTAGTGGACTAGCGGGAGTGCAGGAGCAGTACTTC.

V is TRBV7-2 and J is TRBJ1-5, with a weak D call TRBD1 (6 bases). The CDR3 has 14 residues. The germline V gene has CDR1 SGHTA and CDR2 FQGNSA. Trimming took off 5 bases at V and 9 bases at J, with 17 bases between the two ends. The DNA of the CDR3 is TGTGCCAGCAGCCTCAATGGAGGGGGTCCGCCCCAGCATTTT. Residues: CASSLNGGGPPQHF. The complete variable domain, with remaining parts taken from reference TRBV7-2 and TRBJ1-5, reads GAGVSQSPSNKVTEKGKDVELRCDPISGHTALYWYRQSLGQGLEFLIYFQGNSAPDKSGLPSDRFSAERTGGSVSTLTIQRTQQEDSAVYLCASSLNGGGPPQHFGDGTRLSIL.

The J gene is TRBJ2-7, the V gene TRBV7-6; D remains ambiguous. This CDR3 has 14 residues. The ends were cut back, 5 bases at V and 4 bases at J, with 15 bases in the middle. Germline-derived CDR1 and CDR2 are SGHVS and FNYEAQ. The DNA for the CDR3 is TGTGCCAGCAGCGTAGGGCTTACGTCATACGAGCAGTACTTC. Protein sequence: CASSVGLTSYEQYF.

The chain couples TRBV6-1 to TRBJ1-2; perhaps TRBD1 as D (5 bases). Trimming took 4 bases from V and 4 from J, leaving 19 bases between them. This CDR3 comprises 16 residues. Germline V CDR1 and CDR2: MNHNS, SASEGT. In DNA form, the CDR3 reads TGTGCCAGCAGTGTCCCTGGGGCGGGGCTCGGCTATGGCTACACCTTC. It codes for CASSVPGAGLGYGYTF.

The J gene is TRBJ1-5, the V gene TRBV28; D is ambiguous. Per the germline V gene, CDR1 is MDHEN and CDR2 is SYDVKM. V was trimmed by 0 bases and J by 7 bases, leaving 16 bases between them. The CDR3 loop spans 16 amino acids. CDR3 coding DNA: TGTGCCAGCAGTTTATGGAGGACTTGGGCGCCACAGCCCCAGCATTTT. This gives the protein CASSLWRTWAPQPQHF.

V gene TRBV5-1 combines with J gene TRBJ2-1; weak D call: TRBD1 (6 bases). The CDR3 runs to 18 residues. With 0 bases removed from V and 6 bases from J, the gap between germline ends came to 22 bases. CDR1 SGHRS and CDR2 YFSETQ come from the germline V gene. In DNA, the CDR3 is TGCGCCAGCAGCTTGGGATCCCGCTCCGGGACAAAGGGCAATGAGCAGTTCTTC. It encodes CASSLGSRSGTKGNEQFF.

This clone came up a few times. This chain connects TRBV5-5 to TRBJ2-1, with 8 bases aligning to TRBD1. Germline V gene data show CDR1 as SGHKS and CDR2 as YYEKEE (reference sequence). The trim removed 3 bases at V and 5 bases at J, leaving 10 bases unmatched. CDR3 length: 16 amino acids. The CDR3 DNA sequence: TGTGCCAGCAGCTACACCGGGACAGGACGAGACAATGAGCAGTTCTTC. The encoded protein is CASSYTGTGRDNEQFF.

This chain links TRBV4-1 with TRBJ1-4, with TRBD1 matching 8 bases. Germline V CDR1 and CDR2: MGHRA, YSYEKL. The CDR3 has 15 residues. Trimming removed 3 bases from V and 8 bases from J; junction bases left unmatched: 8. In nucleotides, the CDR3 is TGCGCCAGCAGCCACCTGACAGGGGATTACGAAAAACTGTTTTTT. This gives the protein CASSHLTGDYEKLFF.